The 26 T cell receptor beta chains in this list originate from one sample, sequenced in a study of OX40 agonist ivuxolimab in advanced cancers. Repertoires were generated with immunoSEQ multiplex PCR, while TCRdb's copy carries only in-frame clones and drops some. In the table there are tens of thousands of clones, 89% of which are singletons. This specimen consisted of CD4+ or CD8+ T cells sorted from blood, obtained in a trial of the OX40 agonist ivuxolimab. These receptors originate from an adult with an advanced solid tumor such as melanoma, head and neck, liver or kidney cancer.

The V call is TRBV12-2, the J call TRBJ2-1; the DNA was not used to check the table's D call, TRBD1. TRBV12-2 is flagged as a pseudogene. CDR3 length: 17 amino acids. CDR3 DNA: TGTGCAAGTCGCTTGGGGCGTGGCGCGAGCTCCTACAATGAGCAGTTCTTC. Its protein product is CASRLGRGASSYNEQFF.

CDR3: CASSMGLTGTQYF. CDR3 in DNA: TGTGCCAGTAGTATGGGACTAACGGGTACGCAGTATTTT. The V and J genes are TRBV19 and TRBJ2-3; 7 bases fit TRBD2. Germline V CDR1 and CDR2: LNHDA, SQIVND (reference sequence). V lost 3 bases and J lost 8; bases outside the gene matches: 5. CDR3 size: 13 residues.

V usage is TRBV5-6 and J usage is TRBJ2-3; possibly TRBD1 or TRBD2 for D (5 bases each). CDR1 and CDR2 from the germline V gene are SGHDT and YYEEEE. V was clipped by 2 bases and J by 5 bases, with 12 bases between them. The CDR3 is 14 amino acids. The CDR3 is CASSFRDLKDTQYF. For the CDR3, the DNA is TGTGCCAGCAGCTTCCGGGACCTCAAAGATACGCAGTATTTT.

This clone was recorded only once. The chain is built from TRBV6-5 and TRBJ2-5; D possibly corresponds to TRBD2 (6 bases). There are 13 residues in the CDR3. Looked up from germline, CDR1 is MNHEY and CDR2 is SVGAGI. V was pared by 6 bases and J by 0 bases, with 8 bases between. The chain's CDR3 is CASSRLDQETQYF. CDR3 coding DNA: TGTGCCAGCAGCCGACTAGACCAAGAGACCCAGTACTTC.

In its sample, this clone was seen once. The chain couples TRBV28 to TRBJ1-1; D uncertain. This CDR3 is 14 amino acids long. Trimming cost V 4 bases and J 1 base, with 10 bases left between them. Germline V CDR1 and CDR2: MDHEN, SYDVKM. CDR3 residues: CASSSAYGNTEAFF. CDR3 nucleotides: TGTGCCAGCAGTTCAGCTTACGGGAACACTGAAGCTTTCTTT.

This rearrangement joins TRBV21-1 to TRBJ1-2. TRBV21-1 is a known pseudogene. There are 11 residues in the CDR3. CDR3 nucleotide sequence: TGTGCCAGCAGCAGGACTAGCGGCTACACCTTC. Its translation: CASSRTSGYTF.

This clone has just one count. V usage is TRBV19 and J usage is TRBJ1-1; no definite D call. V was clipped by 0 bases and J by 0 bases, with 8 bases between them. Germline-derived CDR1 and CDR2 are LNHDA and SQIVND (reference sequence). The CDR3 has 15 amino acids. CDR3 sequence: CASSIEGTVNTEAFF. The CDR3 DNA follows: TGTGCCAGTAGTATAGAAGGCACCGTGAACACTGAAGCTTTCTTT.

This sequence joins TRBV4-1 and TRBJ2-2; 10 nucleotides agree with TRBD2. Germline values: CDR1 MGHRA, CDR2 YSYEKL. V trimming: 4 bases; J trimming: 0 bases; junction bases outside the gene matches: 5. CDR3 length: 17 residues. Here the CDR3 reads CASSRELAGANTGELFF. The CDR3 coding sequence is TGCGCCAGCAGCCGGGAGCTAGCGGGGGCGAACACCGGGGAGCTGTTTTTT.

This clone has only a few counts. This rearrangement joins TRBV9 to TRBJ2-1, with D possibly being TRBD2 (6 bases). The CDR3 totals 15 residues. The germline gives CDR1 SGDLS, CDR2 YYNGEE. Trimming took 0 bases from V and 0 from J, leaving 7 bases between them. CDR3 region: CASSVVAVSYNEQFF. CDR3 in DNA: TGTGCCAGCAGCGTAGTAGCGGTCTCCTACAATGAGCAGTTCTTC.

The V gene is TRBV5-1, the J gene TRBJ2-1; D uncertain. The V end lost 4 bases, the J end lost 2 bases, and 19 bases lay between the germline ends. In germline, CDR1 is SGHRS, CDR2 YFSETQ. This CDR3 comprises 17 residues. In DNA form, the CDR3 reads TGCGCCAGCAGCCCGGGTAACGGAAAGTCCCCCTACAATGAGCAGTTCTTC. This gives the protein CASSPGNGKSPYNEQFF.

The chain joins TRBV5-4 to TRBJ2-1; 8 bases line up with TRBD2. This CDR3 comprises 13 residues. Germline V lookup: CDR1 SGHNT, CDR2 YYREEE (reference sequence). Unmatched junction bases numbered 2, after V lost 3 bases and J lost 6 bases. CDR3 DNA sequence: TGTGCCAGCAGCTGGGGGACTAGCAATGAGCAGTTCTTC. Translated, it gives CASSWGTSNEQFF.

The rearrangement links TRBV2 to TRBJ2-2, with 7 bases fitting TRBD1. The length of the CDR3 is 16 residues. Germline V gene sequence: CDR1 SNHLY, CDR2 FYNNEI. Germline trimming cut 7 bases from V and 0 bases from J; bases unmatched to any gene: 8. The CDR3 region is CASTERGRANTGELFF. The DNA of the CDR3 is TGTGCCAGCACCGAGAGGGGGCGCGCGAACACCGGGGAGCTGTTTTTT.

The chain recombines TRBV18 with TRBJ1-1; D is uncertain. V gave up 0 bases and J gave up 0 bases, with 8 bases separating them. CDR1 is KGHSH and CDR2 is LQKENI in the germline V gene. This CDR3 is 15 amino acids long. CDR3 in DNA: TGTGCCAGCTCACCACCGGGAAGGCTGAACACTGAAGCTTTCTTT. Its protein is CASSPPGRLNTEAFF.

J is TRBJ1-1 and V is TRBV10-3; D ambiguous. The CDR3 spans 14 residues. Germline CDR1 and CDR2: ENHRY and SYGVKD. V was trimmed by 0 bases and J by 1 base, leaving 6 bases between them. The CDR3 DNA reads TGTGCCATCAGTGAGTCGAAAGGGAACACTGAAGCTTTCTTT. Protein: CAISESKGNTEAFF.

The chain recombines TRBV2 with TRBJ2-5; 9 bases fit TRBD2. This CDR3 has 13 amino acids. Germline values: CDR1 SNHLY, CDR2 FYNNEI. Unmatched junction bases numbered 2, after V lost 7 bases and J lost 2 bases. The CDR3 DNA sequence: TGTGCCAGCAACCTAGCGGGGCAAGAGACCCAGTACTTC. Its translation is CASNLAGQETQYF.

The chain recombines TRBV2 with TRBJ2-1, with TRBD2 identical over 13 bases. V lost 3 bases to trimming and J lost 6 bases; unmatched junction nucleotides: 8. CDR3 length: 17 residues. Per germline, CDR1 SNHLY and CDR2 FYNNEI. The CDR3 loop reads CASSDGPGLAGFNEQFF. Written as DNA, the CDR3 is TGTGCCAGCAGTGACGGCCCGGGACTAGCGGGATTCAATGAGCAGTTCTTC.

The chain is built from TRBV18 and TRBJ2-1; 7 bases fit TRBD1. Germline V gene data show CDR1 as KGHSH and CDR2 as LQKENI. With V trimmed by 4 bases and J by 7 bases, 10 bases remained unmatched. The CDR3 runs 15 residues. CDR3 bases: TGTGCCAGCTCACTCCTGACAGGGTGGGAGAATGAGCAGTTCTTC. Residues: CASSLLTGWENEQFF.

The genes are TRBV6-6 and TRBJ2-5; 9 positions match TRBD1. CDR3 size: 11 residues. Looked up from germline, CDR1 is MNHNY and CDR2 is SVGAGI (reference sequence). With 4 bases clipped from V and 10 bases from J, the junction kept 1 base outside the gene matches. The CDR3 coding sequence is TGTGCCAGCAGTTGGACAGGGGACCAGTACTTC. This translates into CASSWTGDQYF.

Points on this clone: Germline is not matched at one junction end, which may reflect a read error. V gene TRBV7-7 combines with J gene TRBJ1-1; D gene uncertain. In germline, CDR1 is SSHAT, CDR2 FNYEAQ (reference sequence). The CDR3 extends over 13 amino acids. In nucleotides, the CDR3 is TGTGCTAGCAGTTCGGGGAGGAACACTGAAGCTTTCTTT. This sequence encodes CASSSGRNTEAFF.

Note on this clone: The junction does not match germline at one end; this may be a read error. The chain joins TRBV7-7 to TRBJ2-3, with TRBD2 identical over 8 bases. Per the germline V gene, CDR1 is SSHAT and CDR2 is FNYEAQ (reference sequence). This CDR3 contains 16 residues. CDR3 protein: CASSLEQAGVADTQYF. DNA of the CDR3: TGTGCTAGCAGCTTAGAGCAAGCGGGAGTGGCAGATACGCAGTATTTT. The complete variable domain, with remaining parts taken from reference TRBV7-7 and TRBJ2-3, reads GAGVSQSPRYKVTKRGQDVTLRCDPISSHATLYWYQQALGQGPEFLTYFNYEAQPDKSGLPSDRFSAERPEGSISTLTIQRTEQRDSAMYRCASSLEQAGVADTQYFGPGTRLTVL.

The V gene is TRBV4-1, the J gene TRBJ1-1; 8 bases agree with TRBD1. Germline CDR1 is MGHRA and CDR2 is YSYEKL. With 1 base clipped from V and 5 bases from J, the junction kept 3 bases outside the gene matches. The CDR3 sequence is 14 residues long. CDR3 protein: CASSQVTGGTEAFF. The CDR3 nucleotides read TGCGCCAGCAGCCAAGTAACAGGGGGGACTGAAGCTTTCTTT.

The CDR3 DNA sequence: TGTGCCAGCAAAAGGCCTAGCGGGTGGTATGAGCAGTTCTTC. Translated: CASKRPSGWYEQFF. The rearrangement uses TRBV7-2 and TRBJ2-1, with 8 bases identical to TRBD2. V shed 7 bases and J 8 bases; nucleotides not matched to a gene: 10. The CDR3 covers 14 residues. The germline V gene has CDR1 SGHTA and CDR2 FQGNSA.

The chain's CDR3 is CASPEEDSRAFF. CDR3 in DNA: TGTGCCAGCCCGGAGGAGGACTCCCGGGCTTTCTTT. This chain uses TRBV7-9 with TRBJ1-1; D is undetermined. CDR1 and CDR2 from the germline V gene are SEHNR and FQNEAQ (reference sequence). The CDR3 is 12 residues long. Trimming removed 8 bases from V and 11 bases from J, with 18 bases in between.

The CDR3 loop reads CASSRSRGNTEAFF. In DNA form, the CDR3 reads TGTGCCAGCAGCCGATCGAGAGGCAACACTGAAGCTTTCTTT. This chain uses TRBV5-4 with TRBJ1-1; D gene uncertain. Looked up from germline, CDR1 is SGHNT and CDR2 is YYREEE (reference sequence). The CDR3 is made up of 14 amino acids. V was trimmed by 4 bases and J by 2 bases, leaving 12 bases between them. The full variable domain, in which reference TRBV5-4 and TRBJ1-1 provide the parts outside the CDR3, is ETGVTQSPTHLIKTRGQQVTLRCSSQSGHNTVSWYQQALGQGPQFIFQYYREEENGRGNFPPRFSGLQFPNYSSELNVNALELDDSALYLCASSRSRGNTEAFFGQGTRLTVV.

CDR3: CASSRNPLSGANVLTF. CDR3 bases: TGTGCCAGCAGCCGAAATCCCCTTTCTGGGGCCAACGTCCTGACTTTC. The chain uses TRBV7-3 and TRBJ2-6, with no clear D. Trimming shortened V by 5 bases and J by 1 base, and 12 bases separated the two germline ends. CDR3 length equals 16 residues. From germline, CDR1 is SGHTA and CDR2 FQGTGA. The whole variable domain, remainder taken from reference TRBV7-3 and TRBJ2-6, is GAGVSQTPSNKVTEKGKYVELRCDPISGHTALYWYRQSLGQGPEFLIYFQGTGAADDSGLPNDRFFAVRPEGSVSTLKIQRTERGDSAVYLCASSRNPLSGANVLTFGAGSRLTVL.

The CDR3 region is CASKTGWVTEAFF. DNA for the CDR3: TGTGCCAGCAAGACAGGATGGGTCACTGAAGCTTTCTTT. The J gene is TRBJ1-1, the V gene TRBV6-1; D perhaps matches TRBD1 (6 bases). CDR1 is MNHNS and CDR2 is SASEGT in the germline V gene. V gave up 7 bases and J gave up 4 bases, with 13 bases separating them. The CDR3 runs 13 residues.